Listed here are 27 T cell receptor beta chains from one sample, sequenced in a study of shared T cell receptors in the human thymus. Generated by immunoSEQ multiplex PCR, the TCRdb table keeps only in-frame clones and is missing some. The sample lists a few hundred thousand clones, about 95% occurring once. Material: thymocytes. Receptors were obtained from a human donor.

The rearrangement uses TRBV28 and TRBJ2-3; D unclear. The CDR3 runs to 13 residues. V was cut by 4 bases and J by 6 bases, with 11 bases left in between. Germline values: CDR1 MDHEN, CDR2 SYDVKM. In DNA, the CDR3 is TGTGCCAGCAGTTCGACTTACACGGATACGCAGTATTTT. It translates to CASSSTYTDTQYF.

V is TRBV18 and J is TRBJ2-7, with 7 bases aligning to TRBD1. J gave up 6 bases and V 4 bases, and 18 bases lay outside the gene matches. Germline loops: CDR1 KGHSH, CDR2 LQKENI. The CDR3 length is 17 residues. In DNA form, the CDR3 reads TGTGCCAGCTCACGACCATGGGCGAGACAGGGAAAAGGCGAGCAGTACTTC. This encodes CASSRPWARQGKGEQYF.

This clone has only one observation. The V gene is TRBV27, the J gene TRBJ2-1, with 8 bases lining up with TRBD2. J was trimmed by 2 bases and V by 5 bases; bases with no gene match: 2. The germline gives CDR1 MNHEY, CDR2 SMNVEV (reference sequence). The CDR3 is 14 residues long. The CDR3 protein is CASSTGGTYNEQFF. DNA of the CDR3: TGTGCCAGCAGTACGGGAGGGACCTACAATGAGCAGTTCTTC.

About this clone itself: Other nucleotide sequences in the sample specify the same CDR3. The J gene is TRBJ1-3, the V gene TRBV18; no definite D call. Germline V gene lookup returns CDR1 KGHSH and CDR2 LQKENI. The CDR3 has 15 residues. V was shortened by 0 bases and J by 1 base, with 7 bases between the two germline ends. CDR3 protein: CASSPPAGSGNTIYF. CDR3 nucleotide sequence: TGTGCCAGCTCACCACCCGCGGGGTCTGGAAACACCATATATTTT.

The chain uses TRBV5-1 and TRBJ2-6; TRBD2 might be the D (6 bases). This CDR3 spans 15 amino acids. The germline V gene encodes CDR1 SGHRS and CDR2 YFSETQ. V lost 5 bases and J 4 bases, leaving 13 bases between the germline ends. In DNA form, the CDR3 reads TGCGCCAGCAGACATAGGGACTTCGGGGCCAACGTCCTGACTTTC. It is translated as CASRHRDFGANVLTF.

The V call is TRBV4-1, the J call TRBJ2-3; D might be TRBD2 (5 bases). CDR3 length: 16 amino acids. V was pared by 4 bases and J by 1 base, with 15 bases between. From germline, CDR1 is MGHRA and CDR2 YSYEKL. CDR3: CASSLVGDRGTDTQYF. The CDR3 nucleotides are TGCGCCAGCAGCCTTGTCGGGGATAGAGGCACAGATACGCAGTATTTT.

The CDR3 nucleotides are TGCAGTGCTAGAGGTGGACGGGGGCAGTACTTC. It translates to CSARGGRGQYF. The chain combines TRBV20-1 with TRBJ2-7, with a possible D match to TRBD2 (5 bases). In germline, CDR1 is DFQATT, CDR2 SNEGSKA (reference sequence). The V gene lost 1 base and the J gene lost 9 bases, with 10 bases spanning the gap. The CDR3 spans 11 residues.

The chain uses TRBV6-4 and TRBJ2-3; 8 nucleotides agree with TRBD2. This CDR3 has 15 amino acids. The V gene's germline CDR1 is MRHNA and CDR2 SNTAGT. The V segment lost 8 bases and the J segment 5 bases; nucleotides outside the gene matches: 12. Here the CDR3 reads CASGRGSGSIDTQYF. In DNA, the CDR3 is TGTGCCAGCGGACGTGGGAGCGGGAGTATAGATACGCAGTATTTT.

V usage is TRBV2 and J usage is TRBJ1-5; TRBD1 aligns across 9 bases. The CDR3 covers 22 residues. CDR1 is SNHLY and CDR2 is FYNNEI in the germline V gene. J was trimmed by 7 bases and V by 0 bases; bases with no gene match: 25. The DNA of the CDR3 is TGTGCCAGCAGTGAAGCCCTGGGACAGGGAATCGAAAGGTTGCGGGGAACCCAGCCCCAGCATTTT. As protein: CASSEALGQGIERLRGTQPQHF. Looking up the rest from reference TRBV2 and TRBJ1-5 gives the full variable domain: EPEVTQTPSHQVTQMGQEVILRCVPISNHLYFYWYRQILGQKVEFLVSFYNNEISEKSEIFDDQFSVERPDGSNFTLKIRSTKLEDSAMYFCASSEALGQGIERLRGTQPQHFGDGTRLSIL.

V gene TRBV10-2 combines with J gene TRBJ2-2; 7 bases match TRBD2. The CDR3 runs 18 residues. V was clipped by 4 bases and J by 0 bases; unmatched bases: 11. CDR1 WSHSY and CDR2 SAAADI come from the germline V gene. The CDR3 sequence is CASSVRDYTTSNTGELFF. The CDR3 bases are TGCGCCAGCAGTGTTAGGGACTATACCACCTCGAACACCGGGGAGCTGTTTTTT.

In DNA, the CDR3 is TGTGCCACCAGCAGAGGAGGGGAGGGGTATGAAAAACTGTTTTTT. Amino acid sequence: CATSRGGEGYEKLFF. The chain has TRBV15 and TRBJ1-4, with D possibly being TRBD1 (5 bases). The V and J ends lost 1 base and 6 bases respectively, with 12 bases between them. The CDR3 totals 15 residues. The germline gives CDR1 LNHNV, CDR2 YYDKDF (reference sequence).

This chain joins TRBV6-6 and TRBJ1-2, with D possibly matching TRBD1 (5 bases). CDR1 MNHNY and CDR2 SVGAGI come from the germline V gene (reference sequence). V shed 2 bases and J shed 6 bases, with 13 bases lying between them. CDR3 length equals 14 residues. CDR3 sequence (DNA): TGTGCCAGCAGTTACCGTTCCAGGGAGAATGGCTACACCTTC. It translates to CASSYRSRENGYTF.

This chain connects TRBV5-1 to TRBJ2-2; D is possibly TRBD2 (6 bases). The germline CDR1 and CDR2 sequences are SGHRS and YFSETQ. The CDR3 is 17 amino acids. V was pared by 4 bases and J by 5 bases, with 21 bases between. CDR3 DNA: TGCGCCAGCAGCCTCAGTGGGGGGTCTGAGTGGACCGGGGAGCTGTTTTTT. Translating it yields CASSLSGGSEWTGELFF.

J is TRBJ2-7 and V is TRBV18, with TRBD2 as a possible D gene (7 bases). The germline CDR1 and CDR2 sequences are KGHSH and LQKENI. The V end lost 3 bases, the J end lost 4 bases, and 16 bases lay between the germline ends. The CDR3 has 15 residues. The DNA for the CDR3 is TGTGCCAGCTCACCGGTCGGGCGGGGGCTTTACGAGCAGTACTTC. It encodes CASSPVGRGLYEQYF.

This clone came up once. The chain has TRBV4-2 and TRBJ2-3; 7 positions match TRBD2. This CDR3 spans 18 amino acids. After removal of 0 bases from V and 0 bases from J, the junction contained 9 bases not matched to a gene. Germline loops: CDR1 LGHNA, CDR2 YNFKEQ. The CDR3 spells CASSQDGTLADSTDTQYF. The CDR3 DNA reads TGTGCCAGCAGCCAAGATGGGACGCTAGCGGATAGCACAGATACGCAGTATTTT.

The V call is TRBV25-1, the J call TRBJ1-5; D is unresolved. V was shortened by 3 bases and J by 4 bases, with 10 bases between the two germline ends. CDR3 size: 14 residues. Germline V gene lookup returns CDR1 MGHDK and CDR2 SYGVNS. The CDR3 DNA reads TGTGCCAGCAGTGAGAGGACGGGGAATCAGCCCCAGCATTTT. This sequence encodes CASSERTGNQPQHF. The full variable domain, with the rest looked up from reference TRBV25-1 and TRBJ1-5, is EADIYQTPRYLVIGTGKKITLECSQTMGHDKMYWYQQDPGMELHLIHYSYGVNSTEKGDLSSESTVSRIRTEHFPLTLESARPSHTSQYLCASSERTGNQPQHFGDGTRLSIL.

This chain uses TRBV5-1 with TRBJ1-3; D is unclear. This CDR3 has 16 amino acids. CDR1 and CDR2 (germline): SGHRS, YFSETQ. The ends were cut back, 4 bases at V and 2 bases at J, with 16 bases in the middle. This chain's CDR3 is CASSLAGPVAGNTIYF. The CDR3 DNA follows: TGCGCCAGCAGCCTGGCCGGCCCCGTGGCTGGAAACACCATATATTTT.

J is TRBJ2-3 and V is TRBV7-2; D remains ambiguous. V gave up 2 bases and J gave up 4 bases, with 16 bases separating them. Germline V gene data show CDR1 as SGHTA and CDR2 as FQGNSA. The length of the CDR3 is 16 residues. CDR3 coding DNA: TGTGCCAGCAGCTTATACCCCCCGTGGGCCGCAGATACGCAGTATTTT. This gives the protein CASSLYPPWAADTQYF.

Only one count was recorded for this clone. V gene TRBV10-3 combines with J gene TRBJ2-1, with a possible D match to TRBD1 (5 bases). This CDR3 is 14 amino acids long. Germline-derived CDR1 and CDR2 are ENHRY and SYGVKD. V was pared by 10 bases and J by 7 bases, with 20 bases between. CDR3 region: CATLGWGRENEQFF. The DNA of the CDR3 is TGTGCCACCCTGGGATGGGGCAGGGAAAATGAGCAGTTCTTC.

The CDR3 DNA reads as TGTGCCAGCAGCGTAGTAGCAGGGGGCGGTGAAAAACTGTTTTTT. The encoded protein is CASSVVAGGGEKLFF. The chain combines TRBV9 with TRBJ1-4, with TRBD1 identical over 8 bases. Trimming at V came to 0 bases and at J to 7 bases, leaving 5 bases not matched to a gene. Germline V gene sequence: CDR1 SGDLS, CDR2 YYNGEE. This CDR3 contains 15 residues.

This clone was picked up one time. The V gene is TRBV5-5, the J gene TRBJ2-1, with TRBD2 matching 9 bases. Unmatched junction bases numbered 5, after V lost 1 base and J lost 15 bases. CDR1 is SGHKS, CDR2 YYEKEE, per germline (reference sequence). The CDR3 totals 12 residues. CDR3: CASSLLGTSTFF. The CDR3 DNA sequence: TGTGCCAGCAGCTTGCTCGGGACTAGCACGTTCTTC.

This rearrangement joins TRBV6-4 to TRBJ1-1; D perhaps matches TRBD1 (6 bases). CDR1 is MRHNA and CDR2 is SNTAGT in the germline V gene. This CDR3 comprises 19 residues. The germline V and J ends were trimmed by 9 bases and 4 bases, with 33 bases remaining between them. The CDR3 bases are TGTGCCAGGGACAGAAGAGAACTCACGTGGTGCCGGGGTAGCACTGAAGCTTTCTTT. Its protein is CARDRRELTWCRGSTEAFF.

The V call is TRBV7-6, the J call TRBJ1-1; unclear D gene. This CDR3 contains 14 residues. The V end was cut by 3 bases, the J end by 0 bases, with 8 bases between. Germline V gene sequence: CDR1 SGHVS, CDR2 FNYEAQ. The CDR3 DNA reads TGTGCCAGCAGCTTGAGACAAGTGAACACTGAAGCTTTCTTT. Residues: CASSLRQVNTEAFF.

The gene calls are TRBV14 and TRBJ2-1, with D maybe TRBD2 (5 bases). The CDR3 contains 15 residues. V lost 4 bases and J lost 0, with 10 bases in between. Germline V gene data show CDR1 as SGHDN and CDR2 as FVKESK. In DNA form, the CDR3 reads TGTGCCAGCAGCCCGGGCGGGTTCTCCTACAATGAGCAGTTCTTC. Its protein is CASSPGGFSYNEQFF.

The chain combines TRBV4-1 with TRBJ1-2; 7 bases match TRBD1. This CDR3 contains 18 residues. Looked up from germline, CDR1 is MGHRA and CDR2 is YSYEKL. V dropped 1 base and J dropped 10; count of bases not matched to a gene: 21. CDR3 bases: TGCGCCAGCAGCCAAGTGTGGACAGGTTCAACCCTGAGTGGTCCCTACACCTTC. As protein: CASSQVWTGSTLSGPYTF.

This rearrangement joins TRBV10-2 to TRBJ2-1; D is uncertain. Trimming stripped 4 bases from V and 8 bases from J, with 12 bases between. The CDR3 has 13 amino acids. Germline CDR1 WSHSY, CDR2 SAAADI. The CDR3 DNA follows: TGCGCCAGCAGTGGCTTAGGCCAAGATGAGCAGTTCTTC. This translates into CASSGLGQDEQFF.

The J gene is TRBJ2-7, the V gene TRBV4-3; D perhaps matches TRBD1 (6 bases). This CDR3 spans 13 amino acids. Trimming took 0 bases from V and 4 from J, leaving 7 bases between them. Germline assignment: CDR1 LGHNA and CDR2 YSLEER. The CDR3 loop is CASSQDRGYEQYF. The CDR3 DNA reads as TGCGCCAGCAGCCAAGACAGGGGATACGAGCAGTACTTC.